This entry is about one TCR beta chain. The sample is drawn from a study of blood T cell repertoires in COVID-19. V was clipped by 0 bases and J by 6 bases, with 15 bases between them. This CDR3 region has 15 residues. Per germline, CDR1 LGHNA and CDR2 YNFKEQ. TCRdb's copy holds only in-frame clones and misses some; the assay was immunoSEQ multiplex PCR. The table has almost 100,000 clones, 86% seen once. The V call is TRBV4-2, the J call TRBJ2-7; D is possibly TRBD2 (6 bases). Sequencing was performed on peripheral blood. The clonotype originates from a man aged 50 or older with acute or convalescent COVID-19. CDR3 loop: CASSQEGGGGIEQYF. The CDR3 DNA sequence: TGTGCCAGCAGCCAAGAAGGAGGAGGAGGGATCGAGCAGTACTTC.